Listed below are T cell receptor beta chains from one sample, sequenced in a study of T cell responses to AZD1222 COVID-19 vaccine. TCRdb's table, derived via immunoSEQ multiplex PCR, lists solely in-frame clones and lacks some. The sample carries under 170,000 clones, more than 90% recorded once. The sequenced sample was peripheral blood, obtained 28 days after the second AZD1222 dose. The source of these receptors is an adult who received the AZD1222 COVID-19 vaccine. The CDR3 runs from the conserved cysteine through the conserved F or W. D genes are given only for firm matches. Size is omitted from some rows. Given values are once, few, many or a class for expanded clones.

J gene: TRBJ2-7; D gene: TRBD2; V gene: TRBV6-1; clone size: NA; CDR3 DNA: TGTGCCAGCAGTGAGGACCCGGGACTAGCGGGAGGTATCTACGAGCAGTACTTC; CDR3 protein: CASSEDPGLAGGIYEQYF
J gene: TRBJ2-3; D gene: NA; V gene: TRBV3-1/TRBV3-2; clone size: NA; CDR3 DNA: TGTGCCAGCAGCCAAAGGGACTTAGATTTCACAGATACGCAGTATTTT; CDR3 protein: CASSQRDLDFTDTQYF
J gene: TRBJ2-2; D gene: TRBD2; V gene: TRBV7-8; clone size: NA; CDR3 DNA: TGTGCCAGCAGCTTAGGGACTAGTATCGCCGGGGAGCTGTTTTTT; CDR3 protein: CASSLGTSIAGELFF
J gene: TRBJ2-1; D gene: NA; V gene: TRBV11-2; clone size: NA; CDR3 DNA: TGTGCCAGCAGCTTAGAATCCTATGGGTTCCATGAGCAGTTCTTC; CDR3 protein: CASSLESYGFHEQFF
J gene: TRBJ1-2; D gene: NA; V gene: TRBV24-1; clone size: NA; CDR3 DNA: TGTGCCACCAGTGAGCCAGGGTCGCGAGGCTACACCTTC; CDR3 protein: CATSEPGSRGYTF
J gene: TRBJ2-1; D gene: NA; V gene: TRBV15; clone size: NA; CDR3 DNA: TGTGCCACCAGCATGGAGGATGAGCAGTTCTTC; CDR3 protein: CATSMEDEQFF
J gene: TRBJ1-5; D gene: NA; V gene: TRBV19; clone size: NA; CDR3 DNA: TGTGCCAGTAGTATTTTGGCAGGGCTTCATCAGCCCCAGCATTTT; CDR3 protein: CASSILAGLHQPQHF
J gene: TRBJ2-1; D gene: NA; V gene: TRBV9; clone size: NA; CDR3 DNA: TGTGCCAGCAGCGTTGGCTCCCCCTCCTACAATGAGCAGTTCTTC; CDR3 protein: CASSVGSPSYNEQFF
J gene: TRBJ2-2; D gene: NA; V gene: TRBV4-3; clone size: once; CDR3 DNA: TGCGCCAGCAGCCAAGAGGATATCTTTGGCAACACCGGGGAGCTGTTTTTT; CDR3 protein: CASSQEDIFGNTGELFF
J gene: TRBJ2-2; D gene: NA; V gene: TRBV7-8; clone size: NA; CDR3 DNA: TGTGCCAGCAGCTCACCGGTTAGCCGGGACACCGGGGAGCTGTTTTTT; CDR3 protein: CASSSPVSRDTGELFF
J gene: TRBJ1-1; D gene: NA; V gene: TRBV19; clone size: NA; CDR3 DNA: TGTGCCAGTAGTGGGGCCACGGAAGCTTTCTTT; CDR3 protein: CASSGATEAFF
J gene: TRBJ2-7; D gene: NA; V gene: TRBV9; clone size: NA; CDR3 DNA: TGTGCCAGCAGCGTAGATATGGGGAACTACGAGCAGTACTTC; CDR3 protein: CASSVDMGNYEQYF
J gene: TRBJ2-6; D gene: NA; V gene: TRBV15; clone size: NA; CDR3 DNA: TGTGCCACCAGCTTTGAGATCCGGGACGGGCACTCTGGGGCCAACGTCCTGACTTTC; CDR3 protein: CATSFEIRDGHSGANVLTF
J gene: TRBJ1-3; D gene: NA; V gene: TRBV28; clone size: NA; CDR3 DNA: TGTGCCAGCAGCTATAGTTCCGGGGGGGGATTCCCTGGAAACACCATATATTTT; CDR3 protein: CASSYSSGGGFPGNTIYF
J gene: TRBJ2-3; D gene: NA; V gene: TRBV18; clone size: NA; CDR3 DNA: TGTGCCAGCTCACCCTCGGCGGGATCCACAGATACGCAGTATTTT; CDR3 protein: CASSPSAGSTDTQYF
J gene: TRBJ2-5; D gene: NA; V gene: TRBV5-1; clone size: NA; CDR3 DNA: TGCGCCAGCAGCTCGTCTAGAGCATGGCAAGAGACCCAGTACTTC; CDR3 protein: CASSSSRAWQETQYF
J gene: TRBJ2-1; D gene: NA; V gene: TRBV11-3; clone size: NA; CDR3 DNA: TGTGCCAGCAGCAAAGACAGCGACAATGAGCAGTTCTTC; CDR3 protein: CASSKDSDNEQFF
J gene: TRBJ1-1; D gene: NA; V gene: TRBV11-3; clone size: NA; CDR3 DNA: TGTGCCAGCAGCCCTAGACCCGGGGAAGGGACTGAAGCTTTCTTT; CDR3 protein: CASSPRPGEGTEAFF
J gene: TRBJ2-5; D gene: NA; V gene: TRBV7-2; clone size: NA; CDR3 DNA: TGTGCCAGCAGCTCAACAAGCCAAGAGACCCAGTACTTC; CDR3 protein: CASSSTSQETQYF
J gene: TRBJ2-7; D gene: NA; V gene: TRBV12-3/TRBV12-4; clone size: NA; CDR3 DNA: TGTGCCAGCAGTCGCGATTCGGGCTACGAGCAGTACTTC; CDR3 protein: CASSRDSGYEQYF
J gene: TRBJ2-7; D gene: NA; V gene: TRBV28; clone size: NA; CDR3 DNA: TGTGCCAGCACCAGAAGGGTGGGGAACGAGCAGTACTTC; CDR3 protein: CASTRRVGNEQYF
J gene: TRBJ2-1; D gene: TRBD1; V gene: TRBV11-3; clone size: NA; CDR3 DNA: TGTGCCAGCAGCTTAGGAAGAGGCCTGAGGGGGCACAATGAGCAGTTCTTC; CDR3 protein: CASSLGRGLRGHNEQFF
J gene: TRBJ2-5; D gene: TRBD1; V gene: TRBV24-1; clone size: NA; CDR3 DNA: TGTGCCACCAGTGATGCGGACAGGACCTGGACCCAGTACTTC; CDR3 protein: CATSDADRTWTQYF
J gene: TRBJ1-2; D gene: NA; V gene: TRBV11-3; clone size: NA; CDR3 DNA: TGTGCCAGCAGCCCCCAGATTAACTATGGCTACACCTTC; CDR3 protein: CASSPQINYGYTF
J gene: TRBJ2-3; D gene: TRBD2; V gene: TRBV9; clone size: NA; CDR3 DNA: TGTGCCAGCAGCACTGACCTTGGACTAGCGGGAGATACGCAGTATTTT; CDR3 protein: CASSTDLGLAGDTQYF
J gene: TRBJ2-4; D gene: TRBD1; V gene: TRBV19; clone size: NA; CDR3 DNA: TGTGCCAGTAGTAATCCGGGACAGAAAAACATTCAGTACTTC; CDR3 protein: CASSNPGQKNIQYF
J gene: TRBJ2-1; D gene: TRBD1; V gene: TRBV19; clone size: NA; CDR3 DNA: TGTGCCAGTAGGAAAGGGGGACAGGGAGTTAATGAGCAGTTCTTC; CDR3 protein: CASRKGGQGVNEQFF
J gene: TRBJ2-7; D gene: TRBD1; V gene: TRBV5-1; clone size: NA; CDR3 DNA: TGCGCCAGCAGCTTGGAGACAGGGTCGGTTGTTGGGCAGTACTTC; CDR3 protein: CASSLETGSVVGQYF
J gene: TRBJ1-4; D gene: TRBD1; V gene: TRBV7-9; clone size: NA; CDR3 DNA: TGTGCCAGCAGCTCCACAGGGGGAACTAATGAAAAACTGTTTTTT; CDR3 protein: CASSSTGGTNEKLFF
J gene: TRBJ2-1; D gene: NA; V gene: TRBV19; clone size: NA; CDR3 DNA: TGTGCCAGTAGTATCCCCAACCGGGGCTCCTACAATGAGCAGTTCTTC; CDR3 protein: CASSIPNRGSYNEQFF
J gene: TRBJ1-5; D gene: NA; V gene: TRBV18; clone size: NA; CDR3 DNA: TGTGCCAGCGGAATCGGGGGAGGGGGCAATCAGCCCCAGCATTTT; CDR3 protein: CASGIGGGGNQPQHF
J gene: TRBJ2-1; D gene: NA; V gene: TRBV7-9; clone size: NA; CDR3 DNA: TGTGCCAGCAGTCCCTTAAGACTGTACAATGAGCAGTTCTTC; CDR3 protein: CASSPLRLYNEQFF
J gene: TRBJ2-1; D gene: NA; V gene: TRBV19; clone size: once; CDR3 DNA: TGTGCCAGTAGTCCGGGGACAGGGAGGAGCGGGAGTGGCTATGAGCAGTTCTTC; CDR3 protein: CASSPGTGRSGSGYEQFF
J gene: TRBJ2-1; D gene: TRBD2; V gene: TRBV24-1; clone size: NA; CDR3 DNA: TGTGCCACCAGTGATTCCCAACATACCGGGACTAGCGGGAGGAACTACAATGAGCAGTTCTTC; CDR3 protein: CATSDSQHTGTSGRNYNEQFF
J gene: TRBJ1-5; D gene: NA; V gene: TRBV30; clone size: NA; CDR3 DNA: TGTGCCTGGAGTACATACTCGGGGGCTTATAGCAATCAGCCCCAGCATTTT; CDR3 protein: CAWSTYSGAYSNQPQHF
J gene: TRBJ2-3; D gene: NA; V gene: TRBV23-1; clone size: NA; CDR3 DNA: TGCGCCAGCAGTCAATCGTTTAGGCCGGGTTACACAGATACGCAGTATTTT; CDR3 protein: CASSQSFRPGYTDTQYF
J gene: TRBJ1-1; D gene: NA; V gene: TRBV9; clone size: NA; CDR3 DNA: TGTGCCAGCAGCCCGGGACTTTACACTGAAGCTTTCTTT; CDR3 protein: CASSPGLYTEAFF
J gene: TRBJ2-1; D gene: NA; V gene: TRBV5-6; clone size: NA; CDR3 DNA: TGTGCCAGCAGCTTGGTGCTAGTGGGGGATGAGCAGTTCTTC; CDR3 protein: CASSLVLVGDEQFF
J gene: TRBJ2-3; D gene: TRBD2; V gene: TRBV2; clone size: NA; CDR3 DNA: TGTGCCAGCACACGACTAGCGGGAGAAGATACGCAGTATTTT; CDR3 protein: CASTRLAGEDTQYF
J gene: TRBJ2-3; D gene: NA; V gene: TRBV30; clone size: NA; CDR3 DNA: TGTGCCTGGAGTGTGGTGCGGGACACAGATACGCAGTATTTT; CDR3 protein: CAWSVVRDTDTQYF
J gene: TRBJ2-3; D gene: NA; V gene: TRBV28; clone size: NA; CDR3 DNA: TGTGCCAGCAGTTTAGGGGTAGCGGTTGACACAGATACGCAGTATTTT; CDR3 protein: CASSLGVAVDTDTQYF
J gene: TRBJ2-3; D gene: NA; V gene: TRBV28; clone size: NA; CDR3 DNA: TGTGCCAGCAGTTTATCGGTTTTGGGGGGAGATACGCAGTATTTT; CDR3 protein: CASSLSVLGGDTQYF
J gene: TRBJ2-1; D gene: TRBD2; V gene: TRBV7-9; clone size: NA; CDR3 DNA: TGTGCCAGCAGCTTTGTGGGCGGGAGTTTTACGTACAATGAGCAGTTCTTC; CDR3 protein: CASSFVGGSFTYNEQFF
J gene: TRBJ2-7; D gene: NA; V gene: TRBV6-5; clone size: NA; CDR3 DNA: TGTGCCAGCAGTTACCACAGGGAGGACGAGCAGTACTTC; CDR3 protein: CASSYHREDEQYF
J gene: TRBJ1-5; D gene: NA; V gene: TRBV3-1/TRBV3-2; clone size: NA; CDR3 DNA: TGTGCCAGCAGCCAAGCTTGGGACAATCAGCCCCAGCATTTT; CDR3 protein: CASSQAWDNQPQHF
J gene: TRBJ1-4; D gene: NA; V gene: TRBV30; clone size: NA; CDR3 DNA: TGTGCCTGGACTTATGGGGCAACTAATGAAAAACTGTTTTTT; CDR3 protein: CAWTYGATNEKLFF
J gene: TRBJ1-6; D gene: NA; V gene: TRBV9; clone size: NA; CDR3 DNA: TGTGCCAGCAGCGTAGAGGGGCTTAATTCACCCCTCCACTTT; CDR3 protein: CASSVEGLNSPLHF
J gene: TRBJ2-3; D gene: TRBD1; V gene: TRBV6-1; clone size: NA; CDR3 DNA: TGTGCCAGCAGTGATGGACAGGGGGTCACAGATACGCAGTATTTT; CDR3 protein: CASSDGQGVTDTQYF
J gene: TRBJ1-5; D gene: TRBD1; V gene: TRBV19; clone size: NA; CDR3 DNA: TGTGCCAGTAGTATAGCCGGACAGGCTAGCAATCAGCCCCAGCATTTT; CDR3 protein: CASSIAGQASNQPQHF
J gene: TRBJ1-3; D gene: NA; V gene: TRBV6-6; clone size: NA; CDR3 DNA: TGTGCCAGCGGAAGGATAGGCAGGGTCCCTGGAAACACCATATATTTT; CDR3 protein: CASGRIGRVPGNTIYF
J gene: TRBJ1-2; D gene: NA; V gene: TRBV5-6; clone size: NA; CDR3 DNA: TGTGCCAGCAGCTTCGGACAGTGGGAGCCCTACACCTTC; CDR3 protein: CASSFGQWEPYTF
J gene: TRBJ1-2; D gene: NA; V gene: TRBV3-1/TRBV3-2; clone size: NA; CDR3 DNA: TGTGCCAGCAGCCGAGGACAGAACTATGGCTACACCTTC; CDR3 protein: CASSRGQNYGYTF
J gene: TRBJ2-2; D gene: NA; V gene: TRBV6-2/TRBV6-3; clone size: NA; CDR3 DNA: TGTGCCAGCAGTTTTCAAGTTCGTAGGGTGGGGACCGGGGAGCTGTTTTTT; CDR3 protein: CASSFQVRRVGTGELFF
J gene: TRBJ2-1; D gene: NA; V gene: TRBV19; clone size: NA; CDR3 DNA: TGTGCCAGTAGTGCTTTTGCGGAGTCTTACAATGAGCAGTTCTTC; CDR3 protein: CASSAFAESYNEQFF